The 26 T cell receptor beta chains in this list originate from one sample, sequenced in a study of cytomegalovirus exposure and HLA in healthy donors. The PCR contained 60 Vbeta and 13 Jbeta primers. The method was immunoSEQ multiplex PCR; TCRdb's version includes in-frame clones alone and lacks a portion of them. This sample has some 100,000 clones; around 81% occur once, and the top ten carry roughly 2%. Sample: PBMCs. The receptors shown here come from a woman aged 30 to 39 in good health and CMV-seronegative.

This sequence joins TRBV18 and TRBJ2-7; the D gene is possibly TRBD2 (6 bases). V lost 2 bases to trimming and J lost 3 bases, with 8 bases between them. Germline assignment: CDR1 KGHSH and CDR2 LQKENI. The CDR3 runs 13 residues. CDR3 loop: CASSPGRDYEQYF. DNA of the CDR3: TGTGCCAGCTCACCAGGGCGGGACTACGAGCAGTACTTC. The full variable domain, completed using reference TRBV18 and TRBJ2-7, is NAGVMQNPRHLVRRRGQEARLRCSPMKGHSHVYWYRQLPEEGLKFMVYLQKENIIDESGMPKERFSAEFPKEGPSILRIQQVVRGDSAAYFCASSPGRDYEQYFGPGTRLTVT.

The chain uses TRBV4-1 and TRBJ2-6, with TRBD2 identical over 8 bases. The CDR3 is made up of 18 amino acids. J gave up 4 bases and V 2 bases, and 10 bases lay outside the gene matches. Germline assignment: CDR1 MGHRA and CDR2 YSYEKL. In nucleotides, the CDR3 is TGCGCCAGCAGCCAACCAGCGGGAGCGCCCACCGGGGCCAACGTCCTGACTTTC. Its translation: CASSQPAGAPTGANVLTF.

The V call is TRBV7-9, the J call TRBJ2-7; 7 nucleotides agree with TRBD2. V was pared by 6 bases and J by 3 bases, with 11 bases of the junction left unmatched. There are 15 residues in the CDR3. The germline gives CDR1 SEHNR, CDR2 FQNEAQ (reference sequence). This CDR3 reads CASSPAGKRDYEQYF. In nucleotides, the CDR3 is TGTGCCAGCAGTCCAGCGGGCAAGCGGGACTACGAGCAGTACTTC. The variable domain in full, completed from reference TRBV7-9 and TRBJ2-7, reads DTGVSQNPRHKITKRGQNVTFRCDPISEHNRLYWYRQTLGQGPEFLTYFQNEAQLEKSRLLSDRFSAERPKGSFSTLEIQRTEQGDSAMYLCASSPAGKRDYEQYFGPGTRLTVT.

This clone has just a few counts. The chain carries TRBV7-2 and TRBJ1-5; weak D call: TRBD1 (6 bases). Germline V CDR1 and CDR2: SGHTA, FQGNSA. CDR3 length: 15 residues. Deletions cut 0 bases from V and 8 bases from J, with 14 bases between. This CDR3 is CASSLAQAGTKPQHF. The DNA of the CDR3 is TGTGCCAGCAGCTTAGCGCAGGCAGGGACAAAGCCCCAGCATTTT.

The rearrangement joins TRBV29-1 to TRBJ2-5, with TRBD2 identical over 11 bases. TRBJ2-7 matches the DNA end more closely, so the J call is doubtful. Germline values: CDR1 SQVTM, CDR2 ANQGSEA. There are 14 residues in the CDR3. The CDR3 here is CSVARLAGTYEQYF. In nucleotides, the CDR3 is TGCAGCGTTGCCAGACTAGCGGGAACCTACGAGCAGTACTTC.

The chain couples TRBV5-1 to TRBJ2-2, with 8 nucleotides matching TRBD1. The length of the CDR3 is 13 residues. Per germline, CDR1 SGHRS and CDR2 YFSETQ. Germline trimming cut 4 bases from V and 5 bases from J; bases unmatched to any gene: 1. This CDR3 is CASSQGATGELFF. CDR3 DNA sequence: TGCGCCAGCAGCCAGGGGGCAACCGGGGAGCTGTTTTTT. The full variable domain, with the rest looked up from reference TRBV5-1 and TRBJ2-2, is KAGVTQTPRYLIKTRGQQVTLSCSPISGHRSVSWYQQTPGQGLQFLFEYFSETQRNKGNFPGRFSGRQFSNSRSEMNVSTLELGDSALYLCASSQGATGELFFGEGSRLTVL.

In its sample, this clone ranks as medium-sized (0.01 to 0.1%). The chain combines TRBV10-3 with TRBJ2-2, with D perhaps TRBD1 (7 bases). Germline V gene data show CDR1 as ENHRY and CDR2 as SYGVKD. The V gene lost 4 bases and the J gene lost 4 bases, with 13 bases spanning the gap. There are 15 residues in the CDR3. The DNA for the CDR3 is TGTGCCATCAGTGGGAGGGCAGGGGGCACCGGGGAGCTGTTTTTT. It translates to CAISGRAGGTGELFF.

This chain uses TRBV5-1 with TRBJ2-3; 7 bases match TRBD2. CDR3 length equals 18 residues. The germline gives CDR1 SGHRS, CDR2 YFSETQ. V lost 7 bases to trimming and J lost 4 bases; unmatched junction nucleotides: 21. The CDR3 protein is CASGAWGLTSSPADTQYF. The CDR3 bases are TGCGCCAGCGGAGCTTGGGGACTAACATCCAGCCCGGCAGATACGCAGTATTTT.

The chain recombines TRBV29-1 with TRBJ2-1; 9 nucleotides match TRBD1. CDR1 is SQVTM, CDR2 ANQGSEA, per germline. The CDR3 runs to 17 residues. Trimming cost V 3 bases and J 1 base; bases outside gene matches: 10. As DNA, the CDR3 is TGCAGCGTTGATGGGACAGGGCCGTTTGGATCCTACAATGAGCAGTTCTTC. This translates into CSVDGTGPFGSYNEQFF.

The genes are TRBV19 and TRBJ2-1; 10 bases are a match to TRBD2. The CDR3 has 16 amino acids. The trim removed 3 bases at V and 7 bases at J, leaving 9 bases unmatched. Germline V gene sequence: CDR1 LNHDA, CDR2 SQIVND (reference sequence). The CDR3 loop is CASSIGSGRARNEQFF. The CDR3 nucleotides are TGTGCCAGTAGTATCGGGAGCGGGAGGGCCCGGAATGAGCAGTTCTTC. Based on the CDR3 plus reference TRBV19 and TRBJ2-1, the full variable domain is DGGITQSPKYLFRKEGQNVTLSCEQNLNHDAMYWYRQDPGQGLRLIYYSQIVNDFQKGDIAEGYSVSREKKESFPLTVTSAQKNPTAFYLCASSIGSGRARNEQFFGPGTRLTVL.

The rearrangement links TRBV4-1 to TRBJ1-4, with 7 nucleotides matching TRBD1. V shed 6 bases, J shed 0 bases, and the junction held 1 base outside the gene matches. CDR3 length equals 14 residues. Germline V gene lookup returns CDR1 MGHRA and CDR2 YSYEKL. The CDR3 is CASRQGPTNEKLFF. CDR3 nucleotides: TGCGCCAGCAGACAGGGGCCAACTAATGAAAAACTGTTTTTT.

V and J are TRBV5-1 and TRBJ2-5, with D tentatively TRBD1 (6 bases). The V end lost 0 bases, the J end lost 1 base, and 10 bases lay between the germline ends. Germline V lookup: CDR1 SGHRS, CDR2 YFSETQ. The CDR3 has 15 amino acids. DNA for the CDR3: TGCGCCAGCAGCTTGGCCCTGGACAGCCAAGAGACCCAGTACTTC. This encodes CASSLALDSQETQYF.

CDR3 nucleotides: TGTGCCAGCAGCCCAAAACTAGGTGCGTACAATGAGCAGTTCTTC. It encodes CASSPKLGAYNEQFF. This chain joins TRBV9 and TRBJ2-1; a possible D gene is TRBD2 (5 bases). Germline CDR1 is SGDLS and CDR2 is YYNGEE. V dropped 4 bases and J dropped 4 bases, with 15 bases sitting between them. CDR3 length: 15 amino acids.

The rearrangement uses TRBV11-3 and TRBJ2-7, with D perhaps matching TRBD1 (6 bases). Trimming cost V 5 bases and J 2 bases, with 13 bases left between them. The germline V gene encodes CDR1 SGHNT and CDR2 YENEEA. This CDR3 comprises 14 residues. This CDR3 reads CASSNGQTAYEQYF. The CDR3 DNA reads as TGTGCCAGCAGCAACGGACAGACAGCCTACGAGCAGTACTTC.

This clone was seen more than once but under ten times. This sequence joins TRBV19 and TRBJ1-5; a possible D gene is TRBD1 (5 bases). CDR1 and CDR2 (germline): LNHDA, SQIVND (reference sequence). This CDR3 spans 15 amino acids. Trimming stripped 6 bases from V and 5 bases from J, with 17 bases between. In nucleotides, the CDR3 is TGTGCCAGTAGCCCCGGGACGGGGGAGGATCAGCCCCAGCATTTT. Its protein is CASSPGTGEDQPQHF.

V and J are TRBV11-3 and TRBJ2-1; D unclear. The CDR3 consists of 13 residues. V was clipped by 2 bases and J by 1 base, with 3 bases between them. Germline CDR1 reads SGHNT; CDR2 reads YENEEA. The DNA for the CDR3 is TGTGCCAGCAGCTTACAATCCTACAATGAGCAGTTCTTC. Translating it yields CASSLQSYNEQFF. Full variable domain (remainder filled in from reference TRBV11-3 and TRBJ2-1): EAGVVQSPRYKIIEKKQPVAFWCNPISGHNTLYWYLQNLGQGPELLIRYENEEAVDDSQLPKDRFSAERLKGVDSTLKIQPAELGDSAVYLCASSLQSYNEQFFGPGTRLTVL.

The chain has TRBV28 and TRBJ2-1, with a possible D match to TRBD2 (7 bases). Germline values: CDR1 MDHEN, CDR2 SYDVKM. The V end lost 5 bases, the J end lost 4 bases, and 15 bases lay between the germline ends. The CDR3 contains 15 residues. In DNA, the CDR3 is TGTGCCAGCAGTCCCCCGGGGGGCCCGTACAATGAGCAGTTCTTC. This encodes CASSPPGGPYNEQFF.

V is TRBV4-1 and J is TRBJ2-7; 7 bases match TRBD2. The V and J ends lost 4 bases and 2 bases, in that order; junction bases with no gene match: 17. Germline CDR1 and CDR2: MGHRA and YSYEKL. The CDR3 has 18 amino acids. The CDR3 DNA reads as TGCGCCAGCAGCCCCAAAAAAGAGGAGTCAGGGAGGGCCTACGAGCAGTACTTC. Its translation is CASSPKKEESGRAYEQYF.

J is TRBJ2-7 and V is TRBV2; TRBD2 matches 8 bases. The J segment lost 3 bases and the V segment lost 7 bases, leaving 8 bases of the junction unmatched. The CDR3 contains 14 residues. CDR1 SNHLY and CDR2 FYNNEI come from the germline V gene. CDR3 in amino acids: CASTETSGSYEQYF. In DNA form, the CDR3 reads TGTGCCAGCACGGAAACCAGCGGGAGCTACGAGCAGTACTTC.

CDR3: CASSLTSGREQFF. The CDR3 DNA sequence: TGTGCCAGCAGCTTGACTAGCGGAAGAGAGCAGTTCTTC. V is TRBV5-5 and J is TRBJ2-1, with TRBD2 identical over 8 bases. J lost 10 bases, V lost 1 base, and 4 bases had no gene match. From germline, CDR1 is SGHKS and CDR2 YYEKEE (reference sequence). CDR3 length: 13 residues.

CDR3 protein: CASSLASYEQYF. Written as DNA, the CDR3 is TGCGCCAGCAGTTTAGCAAGCTACGAGCAGTACTTC. V usage is TRBV5-1 and J usage is TRBJ2-7; D gene ambiguous. Trimming shortened V by 5 bases and J by 3 bases, and 9 bases separated the two germline ends. CDR1 and CDR2 (germline): SGHRS, YFSETQ. The CDR3 consists of 12 residues. The entire variable domain, with the rest obtained from reference TRBV5-1 and TRBJ2-7, is as follows: KAGVTQTPRYLIKTRGQQVTLSCSPISGHRSVSWYQQTPGQGLQFLFEYFSETQRNKGNFPGRFSGRQFSNSRSEMNVSTLELGDSALYLCASSLASYEQYFGPGTRLTVT.

This chain uses TRBV28 with TRBJ1-4; maybe TRBD1 (6 bases). With 3 bases removed from V and 8 bases from J, the gap between germline ends came to 13 bases. The CDR3 covers 14 residues. Germline V lookup: CDR1 MDHEN, CDR2 SYDVKM. This chain's CDR3 is CASSLVGGSEKLFF. The CDR3 DNA sequence: TGTGCCAGCAGTTTGGTAGGGGGTTCGGAAAAACTGTTTTTT.

This clone was observed once. The V call is TRBV5-1, the J call TRBJ2-3; D possibly corresponds to TRBD2 (5 bases). Trimming left V 0 bases short and J 0 bases short, with 11 bases between. Germline V gives CDR1 SGHRS, CDR2 YFSETQ. This CDR3 contains 16 residues. The CDR3 loop is CASSLGPGGSTDTQYF. CDR3 bases: TGCGCCAGCAGCTTGGGGCCTGGAGGCAGCACAGATACGCAGTATTTT.

V usage is TRBV27 and J usage is TRBJ2-7; TRBD1 matches at 10 bases. This CDR3 has 14 amino acids. Germline values: CDR1 MNHEY, CDR2 SMNVEV (reference sequence). The V gene end was trimmed by 3 bases and the J gene end by 3 bases; junction bases not matched to a gene: 2. CDR3 region: CASSLDRGSYEQYF. Here the CDR3 DNA reads TGTGCCAGCAGTTTGGACAGGGGGAGCTACGAGCAGTACTTC.

The genes are TRBV19 and TRBJ2-1, with a weak D call TRBD1 (5 bases). V lost 5 bases, J lost 2 bases, and 13 bases lay in between. The CDR3 runs to 15 residues. Germline values: CDR1 LNHDA, CDR2 SQIVND (reference sequence). Here the CDR3 reads CASSPSGSPYNEQFF. The CDR3 nucleotides read TGTGCCAGTAGTCCCTCAGGGTCCCCCTACAATGAGCAGTTCTTC.

The V gene is TRBV6-6, the J gene TRBJ1-1; D is possibly TRBD1 (6 bases). Germline CDR1 reads MNHNY; CDR2 reads SVGAGI (reference sequence). CDR3 size: 12 residues. V was cut by 2 bases and J by 8 bases, with 9 bases left in between. CDR3 protein: CASSYGRGEAFF. The CDR3 nucleotides read TGTGCCAGCAGTTACGGCAGGGGCGAAGCTTTCTTT.